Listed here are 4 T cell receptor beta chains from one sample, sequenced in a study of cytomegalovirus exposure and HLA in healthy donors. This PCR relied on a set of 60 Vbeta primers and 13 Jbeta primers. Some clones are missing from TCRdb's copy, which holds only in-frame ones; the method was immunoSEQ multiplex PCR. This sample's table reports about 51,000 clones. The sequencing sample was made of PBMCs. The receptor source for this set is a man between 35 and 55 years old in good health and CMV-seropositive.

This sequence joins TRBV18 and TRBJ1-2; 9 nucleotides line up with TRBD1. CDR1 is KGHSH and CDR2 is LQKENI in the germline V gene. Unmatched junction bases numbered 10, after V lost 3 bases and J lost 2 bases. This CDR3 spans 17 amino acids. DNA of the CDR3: TGTGCCAGCTCACCCCTCCTTGGACAGGGGAAAAACTATGGCTACACCTTC. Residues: CASSPLLGQGKNYGYTF.

DNA of the CDR3: TGTGCCAGCTCAACGACGGGACAGGCTGTAGGCTACACCTTC. Its translation: CASSTTGQAVGYTF. The chain combines TRBV18 with TRBJ1-2, with 8 bases aligning to TRBD1. The CDR3 totals 14 residues. Germline lookup yields CDR1 KGHSH and CDR2 LQKENI. J lost 8 bases, V lost 5 bases, and 10 bases had no gene match.

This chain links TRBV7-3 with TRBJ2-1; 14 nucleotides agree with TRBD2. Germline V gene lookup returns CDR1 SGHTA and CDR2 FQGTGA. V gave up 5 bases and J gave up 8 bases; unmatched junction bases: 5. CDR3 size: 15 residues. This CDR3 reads CASSDGTSGGDEQFF. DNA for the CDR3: TGTGCCAGCAGCGACGGGACTAGCGGGGGTGATGAGCAGTTCTTC.

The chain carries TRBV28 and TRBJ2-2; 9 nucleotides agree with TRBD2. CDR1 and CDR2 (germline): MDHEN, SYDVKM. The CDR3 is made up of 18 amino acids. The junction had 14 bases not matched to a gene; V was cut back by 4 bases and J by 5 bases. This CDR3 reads CASSSLRLADTKTGELFF. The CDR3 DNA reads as TGTGCCAGCAGTTCCCTCCGACTAGCGGACACCAAAACCGGGGAGCTGTTTTTT.